These 21 T cell receptor beta chains share one sample of origin, sequenced in a study of STAT5B mutations in CD4+ large granular lymphocyte leukemia. Clones were sequenced by immunoSEQ multiplex PCR, and TCRdb holds only the in-frame ones, with some missing. The table records approximately 52,000 clones, roughly three quarters of them present only once. What was sequenced was CD4+ T cells from blood buffy coats. These receptors originate from a human donor in good health.

The chain combines TRBV6-5 with TRBJ1-3; 7 nucleotides match TRBD1. The CDR3 has 15 residues. The trim removed 4 bases at V and 0 bases at J, leaving 3 bases unmatched. In germline, CDR1 is MNHEY, CDR2 SVGAGI. The CDR3 sequence is CASSSTGSSGNTIYF. CDR3 coding DNA: TGTGCCAGCAGTTCGACAGGGAGCTCTGGAAACACCATATATTTT.

This clone was seen once. The chain has TRBV9 and TRBJ1-2, with unresolved D. Germline CDR1 is SGDLS and CDR2 is YYNGEE. The CDR3 totals 12 residues. V gave up 3 bases and J gave up 7 bases, with 10 bases separating them. The CDR3 sequence is CASSALTVGYTF. The CDR3 nucleotides read TGTGCCAGCAGCGCCCTGACGGTTGGCTACACCTTC.

The V and J genes are TRBV7-9 and TRBJ2-7; no firm D call. CDR1 and CDR2 from the germline V gene are SEHNR and FQNEAQ (reference sequence). The V and J ends lost 5 bases and 5 bases respectively, with 16 bases between them. The CDR3 spans 14 residues. DNA of the CDR3: TGTGCCAGCAGCCCACGAAACCTCGCGGACGAGCAGTACTTC. This encodes CASSPRNLADEQYF. The whole variable domain, filled in from reference TRBV7-9 and TRBJ2-7, reads DTGVSQNPRHKITKRGQNVTFRCDPISEHNRLYWYRQTLGQGPEFLTYFQNEAQLEKSRLLSDRFSAERPKGSFSTLEIQRTEQGDSAMYLCASSPRNLADEQYFGPGTRLTVT.

The chain carries TRBV30 and TRBJ2-5; 8 bases are a match to TRBD1. The CDR3 sequence is 13 residues long. In germline, CDR1 is GTSNPN, CDR2 SVGIG (reference sequence). Trimming removed 0 bases from V and 5 bases from J; junction bases left unmatched: 2. Here the CDR3 DNA reads TGTGCCTGGAGTGTACAGGGGGGCGAGACCCAGTACTTC. The encoded protein is CAWSVQGGETQYF. Using reference TRBV30 and TRBJ2-5 for the parts outside the CDR3, the full variable domain is SQTIHQWPATLVQPVGSPLSLECTVEGTSNPNLYWYRQAAGRGLQLLFYSVGIGQISSEVPQNLSASRPQDRQFILSSKKLLLSDSGFYLCAWSVQGGETQYFGPGTRLLVL.

This chain uses TRBV7-8 with TRBJ2-5, with D perhaps TRBD1 (7 bases). Trimming took off 5 bases at V and 2 bases at J, with 15 bases between the two ends. CDR3 length equals 15 residues. Per germline, CDR1 SGHVS and CDR2 FQNEAQ. The CDR3 is CASSTNPGGQETQYF. DNA for the CDR3: TGTGCCAGCAGCACGAATCCAGGGGGGCAAGAGACCCAGTACTTC.

The rearrangement links TRBV28 to TRBJ1-2; 8 bases agree with TRBD1. CDR3 size: 15 residues. Germline assignment: CDR1 MDHEN and CDR2 SYDVKM. With V trimmed by 6 bases and J by 7 bases, 13 bases remained unmatched. The CDR3 loop reads CASSQAQGARAGYTF. CDR3 nucleotide sequence: TGTGCCAGCAGCCAAGCCCAGGGGGCGCGGGCTGGCTACACCTTC.

The CDR3: CASSIDTSQPQHF. The CDR3 DNA reads TGTGCCAGTAGTATTGACACTTCTCAGCCCCAGCATTTT. The chain is built from TRBV19 and TRBJ1-5; unclear D gene. This CDR3 comprises 13 residues. Germline V lookup: CDR1 LNHDA, CDR2 SQIVND (reference sequence). V was trimmed by 3 bases and J by 6 bases, leaving 9 bases between them.

This clone occurred a few times. V is TRBV5-1 and J is TRBJ2-3; TRBD2 agrees at 9 bases. This CDR3 is built from 16 residues. CDR1 SGHRS and CDR2 YFSETQ come from the germline V gene. The J segment lost 2 bases and the V segment lost 0 bases, leaving 4 bases of the junction unmatched. This CDR3 is CASSLALAGPTDTQYF. DNA of the CDR3: TGCGCCAGCAGCTTGGCTCTAGCGGGACCCACAGATACGCAGTATTTT.

V gene TRBV7-2 combines with J gene TRBJ2-3, with a weak D call TRBD1 (5 bases). Per the germline V gene, CDR1 is SGHTA and CDR2 is FQGNSA. The V end lost 1 base, the J end lost 4 bases, and 9 bases lay between the germline ends. This CDR3 region has 14 residues. The CDR3 nucleotides are TGTGCCAGCAGCTTAGGCGACAGCTCAGATACGCAGTATTTT. Translated, it gives CASSLGDSSDTQYF.

The rearrangement links TRBV12-2 to TRBJ1-6. TRBV12-2 is a known pseudogene. The CDR3 loop spans 16 amino acids. CDR3 loop: CASLRGWQEYNSPLHF. The CDR3 DNA follows: TGTGCAAGTCTCCGCGGGTGGCAGGAGTATAATTCACCCCTCCACTTT.

In this sample, this clone turned up a few times. The chain carries TRBV6-5 and TRBJ1-2; 9 nucleotides agree with TRBD1. The CDR3 is 13 amino acids. V dropped 2 bases and J dropped 7; count of bases not matched to a gene: 2. Germline V lookup: CDR1 MNHEY, CDR2 SVGAGI. The CDR3 is CASSYLQGAGYTF. In nucleotides, the CDR3 is TGTGCCAGCAGTTACCTACAGGGGGCTGGCTACACCTTC.

The chain has TRBV15 and TRBJ2-2; D perhaps matches TRBD2 (5 bases). Germline-derived CDR1 and CDR2 are LNHNV and YYDKDF (reference sequence). This CDR3 spans 14 amino acids. Trimming took 3 bases from V and 1 from J, leaving 6 bases between them. The CDR3 here is CATSSGLNTGELFF. The CDR3 nucleotides are TGTGCCACCAGCAGCGGACTGAACACCGGGGAGCTGTTTTTT.

The V call is TRBV6-6, the J call TRBJ2-1, with D unresolved. The germline V gene encodes CDR1 MNHNY and CDR2 SVGAGI (reference sequence). The CDR3 loop spans 11 amino acids. Trimming stripped 6 bases from V and 8 bases from J, with 8 bases between. The CDR3 coding sequence is TGTGCCAGCAGCCAGATAGATGAGCAGTTCTTC. Its translation is CASSQIDEQFF.

This clone was counted only a few times. CDR3 in amino acids: CASSTGLYEQYV. Written as DNA, the CDR3 is TGTGCCAGCAGTACGGGACTTTACGAGCAGTACGTC. The chain uses TRBV6-1 and TRBJ2-7, with D perhaps matching TRBD2 (6 bases). The germline V and J ends were trimmed by 5 bases and 4 bases, with 9 bases remaining between them. This CDR3 is built from 12 residues. In germline, CDR1 is MNHNS, CDR2 SASEGT.

The table lists this clone with a count of one. The genes are TRBV28 and TRBJ2-5, with 13 bases identical to TRBD2. J was trimmed by 5 bases and V by 5 bases; bases with no gene match: 11. The CDR3 consists of 17 residues. Germline V gene data show CDR1 as MDHEN and CDR2 as SYDVKM. CDR3 residues: CASSPGLAGTSFETQYF. CDR3 DNA: TGTGCCAGCAGTCCGGGACTAGCGGGGACTAGTTTTGAGACCCAGTACTTC. Full variable domain (rest looked up from reference TRBV28 and TRBJ2-5): DVKVTQSSRYLVKRTGEKVFLECVQDMDHENMFWYRQDPGLGLRLIYFSYDVKMKEKGDIPEGYSVSREKKERFSLILESASTNQTSMYLCASSPGLAGTSFETQYFGPGTRLLVL.

The V gene is TRBV7-9, the J gene TRBJ2-7, with D possibly matching TRBD1 (7 bases). CDR1 is SEHNR, CDR2 FQNEAQ, per germline (reference sequence). This CDR3 comprises 12 residues. The V and J ends lost 5 bases and 9 bases respectively, with 14 bases between them. Here the CDR3 DNA reads TGTGCCAGCAGCCAGGGGGGCGTGGGGCAGTACTTC. Residues: CASSQGGVGQYF.

The chain is built from TRBV7-2 and TRBJ1-6; weak D call: TRBD1 (5 bases). Trimming removed 4 bases at V and 6 bases at J, with 10 bases between. This CDR3 is built from 14 residues. CDR1 SGHTA and CDR2 FQGNSA come from the germline V gene. The CDR3 region has the DNA TGTGCCAGCAGCTCCAGACAGATTAATTCACCCCTCCACTTT. Translating gives CASSSRQINSPLHF.

CDR3 loop: CASIIAPDQPQHF. In nucleotides, the CDR3 is TGTGCCAGCATTATTGCCCCCGATCAGCCCCAGCATTTT. V is TRBV28 and J is TRBJ1-5; D unresolved. Trimming took 7 bases from V and 5 from J, leaving 12 bases between them. The germline V gene encodes CDR1 MDHEN and CDR2 SYDVKM. The CDR3 spans 13 residues.

J is TRBJ2-5 and V is TRBV15; D is unclear. V was clipped by 0 bases and J by 4 bases, with 12 bases between them. The germline CDR1 and CDR2 sequences are LNHNV and YYDKDF (reference sequence). The CDR3 consists of 15 residues. As DNA, the CDR3 is TGTGCCACCAGCAGAGATGATCTCGCAGTAGAGACCCAGTACTTC. It encodes CATSRDDLAVETQYF.

This clone was counted a single time. The gene calls are TRBV5-6 and TRBJ1-2; no firm D call. The CDR3 is 14 amino acids. Per germline, CDR1 SGHDT and CDR2 YYEEEE. V was pared by 0 bases and J by 8 bases, with 14 bases between. This chain's CDR3 is CASSLASAPQGYTF. The CDR3 bases are TGTGCCAGCAGCTTGGCCTCGGCCCCGCAGGGCTACACCTTC.

This clone has a single count. V and J are TRBV9 and TRBJ1-3; D is unresolved. V was shortened by 1 base and J by 0 bases, with 5 bases between the two germline ends. The CDR3 is 14 amino acids. Germline V gives CDR1 SGDLS, CDR2 YYNGEE. The DNA of the CDR3 is TGTGCCAGCAGCGTAACGGACTCTGGAAACACCATATATTTT. Its translation: CASSVTDSGNTIYF.